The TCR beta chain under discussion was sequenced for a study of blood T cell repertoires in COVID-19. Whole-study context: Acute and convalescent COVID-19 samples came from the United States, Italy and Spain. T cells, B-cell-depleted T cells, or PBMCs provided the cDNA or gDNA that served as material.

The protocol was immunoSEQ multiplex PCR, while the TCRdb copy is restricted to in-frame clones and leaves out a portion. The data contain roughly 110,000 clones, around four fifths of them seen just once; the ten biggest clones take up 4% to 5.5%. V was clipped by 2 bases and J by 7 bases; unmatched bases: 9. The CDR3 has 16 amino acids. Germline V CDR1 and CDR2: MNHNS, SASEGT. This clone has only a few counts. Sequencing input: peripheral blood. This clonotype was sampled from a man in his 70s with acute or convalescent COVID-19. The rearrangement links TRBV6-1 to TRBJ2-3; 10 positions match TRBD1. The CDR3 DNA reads TGTGCCAGCAGTGAAAATTTGGGGACAGGGGTGAATACGCAGTATTTT. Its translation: CASSENLGTGVNTQYF.